What follows is one T cell receptor beta chain and its context. The sample is drawn from a study of blood T cell repertoires in COVID-19. V lost 2 bases and J lost 0, with 11 bases in between. The CDR3 loop spans 17 amino acids. Germline loops: CDR1 MNHEY, CDR2 SVGEGT. Generated by immunoSEQ multiplex PCR, the TCRdb table keeps only in-frame clones and is missing some. The sample shows about 180,000 clones, 70% to 90% of them seen only once. Those enrolled in Seattle joined during active infection and were followed longitudinally afterward. Sequencing was carried out using peripheral blood. This sequence was found in a woman between 50 and 59 years old with COVID-19, enrolled during active disease. The V gene is TRBV6-2 or TRBV6-3, the J gene TRBJ1-6; weak D call: TRBD1 (5 bases). CDR3 DNA: TGTGCCAGCAGTTACCGCGGGGCTGGCTCCTATAATTCACCCCTCCACTTT. It translates to CASSYRGAGSYNSPLHF.